This T cell receptor beta chain was sequenced for a study of blood T cells in healthy people across ages. Trimming removed 4 bases from V and 9 bases from J; junction bases left unmatched: 7. Per germline, CDR1 KGHSH and CDR2 LQKENI. The CDR3 loop spans 13 amino acids. With a J-beta primer mix and a sample-barcoded 5' primer, a second PCR ran roughly 7 to 11 cycles. Sequencing of every sample gave 2.5 million or more CDR3-containing paired-end reads. In TCRdb, the 5' RACE reads were re-called with MiXCR into one record per CDR3 protein. The sample holds approximately 1.5 million distinct CDR3 sequences, 34% seen once.

This sequence originates from a woman aged 25 to 39 in good health. The chain recombines TRBV18 with TRBJ2-7, with 9 bases fitting TRBD1. The specimen was blood. The CDR3 coding sequence is TGTGCCAGCTCACGGGACAGGGACGAGTGGCAGTACTTC. As protein: CASSRDRDEWQYF.